These 2 T cell receptor beta chains came from one sample sequenced in a study of blood T cell repertoires in COVID-19. Clones were read by immunoSEQ multiplex PCR, and TCRdb kept only the in-frame ones, dropping some. The sample comprises 350,000 to 400,000 clones, around 87% of which are singletons, and approximately 1.9% rests with the top ten. Sequencing was performed on PBMCs or T cells enriched from blood (not recorded which). Source of these receptors: a middle-aged man in a cohort exposed to, infected with or recovered from COVID-19 (not recorded which).

A note on this clone: This CDR3 is also generated by other DNA sequences in the sample. The rearrangement links TRBV3-1 (or the pseudogene TRBV3-2) to TRBJ1-2, with D perhaps TRBD1 (6 bases). Germline V lookup: CDR1 LGHDT, CDR2 YNNKEL (reference sequence). The CDR3 runs 14 residues. Deletions cut 3 bases from V and 1 base from J, with 9 bases between. This CDR3 is CASSQLQGNYGYTF. CDR3 sequence (DNA): TGTGCCAGCAGCCAGTTACAGGGTAACTATGGCTACACCTTC.

This clone was detected once. The rearrangement joins TRBV30 to TRBJ2-7; tentative D call: TRBD1 (6 bases). CDR3 length: 12 residues. Germline assignment: CDR1 GTSNPN and CDR2 SVGIG (reference sequence). Trimming took off 3 bases at V and 12 bases at J, with 18 bases between the two ends. CDR3 nucleotides: TGTGCCTGGAGCCCAACACAGGGTACTCTGTACTTC. Protein: CAWSPTQGTLYF.